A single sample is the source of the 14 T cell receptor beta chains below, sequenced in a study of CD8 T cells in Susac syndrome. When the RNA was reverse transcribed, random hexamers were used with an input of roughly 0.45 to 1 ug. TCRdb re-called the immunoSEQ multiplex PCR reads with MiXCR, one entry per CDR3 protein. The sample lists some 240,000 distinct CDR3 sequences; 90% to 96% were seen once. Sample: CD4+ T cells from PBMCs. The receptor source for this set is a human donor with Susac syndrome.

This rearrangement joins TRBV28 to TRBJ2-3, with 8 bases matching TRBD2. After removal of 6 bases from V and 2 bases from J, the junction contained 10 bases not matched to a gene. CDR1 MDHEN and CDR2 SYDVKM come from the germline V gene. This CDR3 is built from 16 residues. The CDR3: CASSPGGAGATDTQYF. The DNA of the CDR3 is TGTGCCAGCAGCCCTGGGGGAGCGGGAGCCACAGATACGCAGTATTTT.

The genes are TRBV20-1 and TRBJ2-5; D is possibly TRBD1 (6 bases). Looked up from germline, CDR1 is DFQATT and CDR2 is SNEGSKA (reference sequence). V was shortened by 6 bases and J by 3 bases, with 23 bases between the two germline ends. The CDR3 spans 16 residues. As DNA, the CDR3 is TGCAGTGCAAACGGGGTGACAGGAGAGGATGAAGAGACCCAGTACTTC. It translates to CSANGVTGEDEETQYF.

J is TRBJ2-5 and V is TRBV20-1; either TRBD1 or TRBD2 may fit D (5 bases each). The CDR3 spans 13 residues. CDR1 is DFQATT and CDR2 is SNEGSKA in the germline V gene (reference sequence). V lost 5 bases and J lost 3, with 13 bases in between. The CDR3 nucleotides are TGCAGTGCTTCAGGGTTGACTAAAGAGACCCAGTACTTC. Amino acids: CSASGLTKETQYF.

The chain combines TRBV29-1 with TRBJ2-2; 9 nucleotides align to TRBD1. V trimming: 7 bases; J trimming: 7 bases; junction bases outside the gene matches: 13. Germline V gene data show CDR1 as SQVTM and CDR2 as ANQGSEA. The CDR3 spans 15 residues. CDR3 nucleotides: TGCAGCGGTGGCGCCGGGACAGGGTCCGTCGGGGAGCTGTTTTTT. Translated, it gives CSGGAGTGSVGELFF.

The CDR3 DNA sequence: TGCGCCAGCAGCTTGTACCGGGCAGATACGCAGTATTTT. This sequence encodes CASSLYRADTQYF. This chain links TRBV5-1 with TRBJ2-3, with no clear D. From germline, CDR1 is SGHRS and CDR2 YFSETQ. V dropped 1 base and J dropped 4 bases, with 7 bases sitting between them. This CDR3 contains 13 residues.

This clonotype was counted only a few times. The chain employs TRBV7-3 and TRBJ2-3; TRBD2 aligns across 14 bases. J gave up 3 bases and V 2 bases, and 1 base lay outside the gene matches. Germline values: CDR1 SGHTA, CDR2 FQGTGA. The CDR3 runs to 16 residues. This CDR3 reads CASSLGLAGGTDTQYF. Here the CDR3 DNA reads TGTGCCAGCAGCTTAGGACTAGCGGGAGGAACAGATACGCAGTATTTT.

CDR3: CASSVAGSLPDTQYF. The CDR3 DNA sequence: TGTGCCAGCAGCGTAGCAGGGTCCCTCCCGGATACGCAGTATTTT. The chain combines TRBV9 with TRBJ2-3, with D perhaps TRBD1 (5 bases). Trimming took 0 bases from V and 6 from J, leaving 14 bases between them. Germline CDR1 SGDLS, CDR2 YYNGEE. The CDR3 runs 15 residues.

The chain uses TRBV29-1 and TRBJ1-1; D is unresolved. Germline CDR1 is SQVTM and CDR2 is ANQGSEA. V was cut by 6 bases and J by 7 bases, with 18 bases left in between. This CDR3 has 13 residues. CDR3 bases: TGCAGCGTCGCCGCGTCCGGACGTCTTGAAGCTTTCTTT. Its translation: CSVAASGRLEAFF.

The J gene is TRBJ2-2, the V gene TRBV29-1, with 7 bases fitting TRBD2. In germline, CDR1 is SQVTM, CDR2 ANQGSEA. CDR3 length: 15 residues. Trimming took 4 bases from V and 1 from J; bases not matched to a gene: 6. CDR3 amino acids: CSVAPGRGNTGELFF. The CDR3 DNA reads TGCAGCGTTGCGCCAGGGAGGGGGAACACCGGGGAGCTGTTTTTT.

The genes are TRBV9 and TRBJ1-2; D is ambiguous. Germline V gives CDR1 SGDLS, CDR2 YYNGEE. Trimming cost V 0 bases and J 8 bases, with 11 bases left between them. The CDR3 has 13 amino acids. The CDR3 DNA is TGTGCCAGCAGCGTAGCAGGCCCCGGGGGCTACACCTTC. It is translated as CASSVAGPGGYTF.

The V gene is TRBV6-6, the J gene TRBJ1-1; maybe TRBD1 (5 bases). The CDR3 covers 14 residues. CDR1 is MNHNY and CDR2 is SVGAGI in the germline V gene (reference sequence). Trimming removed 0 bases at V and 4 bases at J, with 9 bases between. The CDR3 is CASSYSQGLTEAFF. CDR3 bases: TGTGCCAGCAGTTACTCGCAGGGCCTCACTGAAGCTTTCTTT.

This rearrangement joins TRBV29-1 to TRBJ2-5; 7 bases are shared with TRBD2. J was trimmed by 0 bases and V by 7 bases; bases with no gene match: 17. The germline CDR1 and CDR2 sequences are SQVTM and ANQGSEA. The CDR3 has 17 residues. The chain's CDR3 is CSGGGSGRGAYQETQYF. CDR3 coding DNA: TGCAGCGGAGGTGGTAGCGGGCGTGGTGCGTACCAAGAGACCCAGTACTTC.

The CDR3 sequence: CATSTGQGGSYEQYF. The CDR3 nucleotides are TGTGCCACCAGCACCGGACAGGGTGGGTCCTACGAGCAGTACTTC. The V gene is TRBV15, the J gene TRBJ2-7; 8 bases agree with TRBD1. Germline CDR1 and CDR2: LNHNV and YYDKDF (reference sequence). V dropped 4 bases and J dropped 1; count of bases not matched to a gene: 6. This CDR3 has 15 amino acids.

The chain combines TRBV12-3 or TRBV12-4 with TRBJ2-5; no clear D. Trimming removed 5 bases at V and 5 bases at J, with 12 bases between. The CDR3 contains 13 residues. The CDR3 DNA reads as TGTGCCAGCAGTCCCCGGCCTCGGGAGACCCAGTACTTC. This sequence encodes CASSPRPRETQYF.